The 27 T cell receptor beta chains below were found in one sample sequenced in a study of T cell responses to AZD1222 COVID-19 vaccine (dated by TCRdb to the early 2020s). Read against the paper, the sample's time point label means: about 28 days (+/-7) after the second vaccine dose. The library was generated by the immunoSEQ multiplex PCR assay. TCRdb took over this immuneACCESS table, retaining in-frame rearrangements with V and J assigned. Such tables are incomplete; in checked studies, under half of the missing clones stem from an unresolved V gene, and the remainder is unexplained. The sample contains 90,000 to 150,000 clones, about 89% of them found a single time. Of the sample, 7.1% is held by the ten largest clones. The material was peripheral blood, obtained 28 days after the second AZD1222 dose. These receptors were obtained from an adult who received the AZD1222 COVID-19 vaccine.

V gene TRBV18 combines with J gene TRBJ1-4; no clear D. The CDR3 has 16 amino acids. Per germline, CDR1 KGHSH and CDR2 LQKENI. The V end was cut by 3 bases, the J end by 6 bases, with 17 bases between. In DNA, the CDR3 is TGTGCCAGCTCACCGACGATTCCGGGCAAAGATGAAAAACTGTTTTTT. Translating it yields CASSPTIPGKDEKLFF.

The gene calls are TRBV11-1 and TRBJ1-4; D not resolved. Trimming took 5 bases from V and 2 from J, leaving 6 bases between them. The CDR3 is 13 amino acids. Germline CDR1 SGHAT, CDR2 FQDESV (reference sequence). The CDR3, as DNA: TGTGCCAGCAGCCTCGGGACTAATGAAAAACTGTTTTTT. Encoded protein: CASSLGTNEKLFF.

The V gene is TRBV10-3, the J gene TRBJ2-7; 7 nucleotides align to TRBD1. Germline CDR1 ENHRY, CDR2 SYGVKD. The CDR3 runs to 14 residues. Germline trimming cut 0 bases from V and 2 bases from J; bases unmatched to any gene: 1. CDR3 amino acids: CAISESGQTYEQYF. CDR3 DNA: TGTGCCATCAGTGAGTCGGGACAGACCTACGAGCAGTACTTC.

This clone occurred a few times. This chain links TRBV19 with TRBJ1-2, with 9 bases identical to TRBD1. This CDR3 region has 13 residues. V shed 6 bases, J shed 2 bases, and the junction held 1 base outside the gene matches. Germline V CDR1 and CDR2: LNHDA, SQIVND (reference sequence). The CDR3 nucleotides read TGTGCCAGTAGACAGGGGGCCAACTATGGCTACACCTTC. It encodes CASRQGANYGYTF.

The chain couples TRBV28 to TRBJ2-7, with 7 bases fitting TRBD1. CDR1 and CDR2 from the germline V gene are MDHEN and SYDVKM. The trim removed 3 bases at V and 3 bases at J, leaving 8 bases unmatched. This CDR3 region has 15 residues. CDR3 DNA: TGTGCCAGCAGTTTGCGGTTGACAGGGTTCTACGAGCAGTACTTC. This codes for CASSLRLTGFYEQYF.

CDR3 amino acids: CASSILLEAGAFF. CDR3 coding DNA: TGTGCCAGTAGTATACTATTGGAGGCGGGAGCTTTCTTT. The chain employs TRBV19 and TRBJ1-1; D is unresolved. From germline, CDR1 is LNHDA and CDR2 SQIVND (reference sequence). This CDR3 has 13 amino acids. V lost 2 bases to trimming and J lost 10 bases, with 14 bases between them.

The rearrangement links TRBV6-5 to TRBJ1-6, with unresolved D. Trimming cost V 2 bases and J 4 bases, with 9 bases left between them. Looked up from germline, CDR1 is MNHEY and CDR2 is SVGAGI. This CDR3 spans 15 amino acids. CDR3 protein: CASSYRSGYNSPLHF. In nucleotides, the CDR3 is TGTGCCAGCAGTTACAGGTCGGGTTATAATTCACCCCTCCACTTT.

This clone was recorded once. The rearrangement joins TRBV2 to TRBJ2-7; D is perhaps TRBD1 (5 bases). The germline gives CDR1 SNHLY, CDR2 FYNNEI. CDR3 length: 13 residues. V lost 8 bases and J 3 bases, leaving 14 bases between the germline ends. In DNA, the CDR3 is TGTGCCAGCGATACGCAGGGCGGCTACGAGCAGTACTTC. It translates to CASDTQGGYEQYF.

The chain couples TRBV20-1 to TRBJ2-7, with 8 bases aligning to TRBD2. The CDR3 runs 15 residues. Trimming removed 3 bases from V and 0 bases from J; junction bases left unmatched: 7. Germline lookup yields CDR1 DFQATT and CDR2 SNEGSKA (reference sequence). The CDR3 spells CSASSGVPISYEQYF. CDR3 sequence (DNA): TGCAGTGCTAGTAGCGGGGTCCCAATCTCCTACGAGCAGTACTTC.

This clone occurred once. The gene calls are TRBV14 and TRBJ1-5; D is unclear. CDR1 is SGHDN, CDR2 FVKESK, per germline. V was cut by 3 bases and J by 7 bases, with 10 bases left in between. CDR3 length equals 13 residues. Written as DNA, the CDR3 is TGTGCCAGCAGCCAGGGATTGGGACAGCCCCAGCATTTT. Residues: CASSQGLGQPQHF.

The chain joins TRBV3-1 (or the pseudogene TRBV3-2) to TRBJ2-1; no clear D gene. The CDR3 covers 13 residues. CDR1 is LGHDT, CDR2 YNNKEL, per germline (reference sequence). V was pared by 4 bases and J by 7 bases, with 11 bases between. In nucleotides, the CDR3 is TGTGCCAGCAGCCCCTTAAGGGCGAATGAGCAGTTCTTC. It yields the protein CASSPLRANEQFF.

The CDR3 DNA sequence: TGTGCCAGCAGTTACTATCTGACAGGGCCCCATATCGAGCAGTACTTC. Amino acids: CASSYYLTGPHIEQYF. The V and J genes are TRBV6-5 and TRBJ2-7, with TRBD1 identical over 7 bases. Unmatched junction bases numbered 12, after V lost 1 base and J lost 6 bases. From germline, CDR1 is MNHEY and CDR2 SVGAGI. The CDR3 has 16 residues.

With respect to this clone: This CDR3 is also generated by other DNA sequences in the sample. The CDR3 DNA reads TGCGCCAGCAGCTTGGGAGACAGGGCTTACGAGCAGTACTTC. Its translation: CASSLGDRAYEQYF. The chain recombines TRBV5-1 with TRBJ2-7; TRBD1 aligns across 7 bases. CDR3 length: 14 residues. Germline lookup yields CDR1 SGHRS and CDR2 YFSETQ. V lost 0 bases, J lost 4 bases, and 4 bases stayed unmatched.

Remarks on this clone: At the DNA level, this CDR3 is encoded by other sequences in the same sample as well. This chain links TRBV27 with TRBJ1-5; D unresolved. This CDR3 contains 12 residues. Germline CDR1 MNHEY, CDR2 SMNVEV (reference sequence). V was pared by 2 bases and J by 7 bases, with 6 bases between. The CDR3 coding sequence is TGTGCCAGCAGTTTACGGGGACAGCCCCAGCATTTT. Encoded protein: CASSLRGQPQHF.

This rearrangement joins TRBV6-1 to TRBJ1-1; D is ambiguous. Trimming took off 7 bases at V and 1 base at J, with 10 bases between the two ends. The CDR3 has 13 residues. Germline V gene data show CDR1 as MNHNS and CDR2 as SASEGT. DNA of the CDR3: TGTGCCAGCACTGAGACCGCGAACACTGAAGCTTTCTTT. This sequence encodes CASTETANTEAFF.

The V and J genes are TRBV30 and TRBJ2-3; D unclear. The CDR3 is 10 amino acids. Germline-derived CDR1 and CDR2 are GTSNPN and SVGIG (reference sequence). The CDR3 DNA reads TGTTCTACGGGCACAGATACGCAGTATTTT. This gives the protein CSTGTDTQYF.

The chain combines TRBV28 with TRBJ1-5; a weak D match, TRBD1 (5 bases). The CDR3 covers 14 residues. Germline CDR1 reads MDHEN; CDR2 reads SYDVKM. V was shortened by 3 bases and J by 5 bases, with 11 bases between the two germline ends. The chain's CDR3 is CASSFSRQYQPQHF. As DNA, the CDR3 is TGTGCCAGCAGTTTCTCCAGACAGTATCAGCCCCAGCATTTT.

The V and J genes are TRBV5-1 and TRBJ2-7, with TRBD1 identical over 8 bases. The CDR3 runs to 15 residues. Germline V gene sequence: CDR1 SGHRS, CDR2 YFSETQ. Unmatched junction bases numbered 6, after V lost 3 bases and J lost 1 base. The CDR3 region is CASSSGQAGSYEQYF. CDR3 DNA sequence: TGCGCCAGCAGCTCGGGACAGGCGGGTTCCTACGAGCAGTACTTC.

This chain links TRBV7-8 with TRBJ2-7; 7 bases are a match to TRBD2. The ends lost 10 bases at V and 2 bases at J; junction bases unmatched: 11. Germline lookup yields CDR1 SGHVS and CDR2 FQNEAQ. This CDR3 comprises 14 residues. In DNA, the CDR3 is TGTGCCATTTCACCCAGCGGGGCCACCTACGAGCAGTACTTC. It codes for CAISPSGATYEQYF.

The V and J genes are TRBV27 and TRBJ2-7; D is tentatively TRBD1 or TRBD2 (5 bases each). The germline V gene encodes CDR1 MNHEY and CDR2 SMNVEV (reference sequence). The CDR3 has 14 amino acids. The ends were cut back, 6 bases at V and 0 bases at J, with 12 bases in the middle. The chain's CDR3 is CASSSGTASYEQYF. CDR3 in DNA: TGTGCCAGCAGCAGTGGGACGGCCTCCTACGAGCAGTACTTC.

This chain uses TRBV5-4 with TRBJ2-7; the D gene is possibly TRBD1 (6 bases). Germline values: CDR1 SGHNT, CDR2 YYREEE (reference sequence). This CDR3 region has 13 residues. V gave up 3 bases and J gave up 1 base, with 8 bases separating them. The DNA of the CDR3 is TGTGCCAGCAGCTACAGGGAATCCTACGAGCAGTACTTC. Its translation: CASSYRESYEQYF.

CDR3 DNA: TGTGCCAGCAGCTTAAGGGGGCGCGGCACCGGGGAGCTGTTTTTT. This encodes CASSLRGRGTGELFF. The chain carries TRBV5-4 and TRBJ2-2; TRBD1 aligns across 7 bases. The germline CDR1 and CDR2 sequences are SGHNT and YYREEE (reference sequence). Trimming cost V 2 bases and J 4 bases; bases outside gene matches: 5. The CDR3 length is 15 residues. The variable domain in full, completed from reference TRBV5-4 and TRBJ2-2, reads ETGVTQSPTHLIKTRGQQVTLRCSSQSGHNTVSWYQQALGQGPQFIFQYYREEENGRGNFPPRFSGLQFPNYSSELNVNALELDDSALYLCASSLRGRGTGELFFGEGSRLTVL.

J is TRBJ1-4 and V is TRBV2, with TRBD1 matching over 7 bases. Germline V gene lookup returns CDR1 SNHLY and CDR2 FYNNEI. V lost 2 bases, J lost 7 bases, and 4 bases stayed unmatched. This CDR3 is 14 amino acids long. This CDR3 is CASSEQQGREKLFF. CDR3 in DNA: TGTGCCAGCAGTGAACAACAGGGGCGTGAAAAACTGTTTTTT.

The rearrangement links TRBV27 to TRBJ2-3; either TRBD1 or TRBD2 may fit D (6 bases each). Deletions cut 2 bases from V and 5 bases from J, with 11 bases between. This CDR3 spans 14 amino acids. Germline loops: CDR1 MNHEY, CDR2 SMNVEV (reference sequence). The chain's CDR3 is CASSLGRGGDTQYF. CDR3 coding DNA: TGTGCCAGCAGTTTAGGCAGGGGAGGAGATACGCAGTATTTT.

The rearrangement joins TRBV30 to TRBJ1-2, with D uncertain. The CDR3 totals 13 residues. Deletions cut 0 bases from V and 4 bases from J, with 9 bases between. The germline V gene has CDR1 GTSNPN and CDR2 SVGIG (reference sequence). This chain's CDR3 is CAWSVGPIYGYTF. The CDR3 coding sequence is TGTGCCTGGAGTGTAGGGCCGATCTATGGCTACACCTTC. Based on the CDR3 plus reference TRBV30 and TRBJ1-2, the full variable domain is SQTIHQWPATLVQPVGSPLSLECTVEGTSNPNLYWYRQAAGRGLQLLFYSVGIGQISSEVPQNLSASRPQDRQFILSSKKLLLSDSGFYLCAWSVGPIYGYTFGSGTRLTVV.

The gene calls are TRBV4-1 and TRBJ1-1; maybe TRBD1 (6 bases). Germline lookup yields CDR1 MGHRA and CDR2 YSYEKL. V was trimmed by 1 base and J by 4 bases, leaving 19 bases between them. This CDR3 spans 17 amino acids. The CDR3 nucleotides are TGCGCCAGCAGCCAAGGGGGGCAGGGCCCTTTGAGCACTGAAGCTTTCTTT. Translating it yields CASSQGGQGPLSTEAFF.

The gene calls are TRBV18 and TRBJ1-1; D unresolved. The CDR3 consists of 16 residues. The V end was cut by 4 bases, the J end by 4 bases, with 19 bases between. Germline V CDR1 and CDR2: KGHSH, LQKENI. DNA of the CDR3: TGTGCCAGCTCACAGAGCTCCCGAGGGCTTGCCACTGAAGCTTTCTTT. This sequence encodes CASSQSSRGLATEAFF.